This T cell receptor (beta chain) was sequenced in a study of shared clonotypes between healthy human individuals. Within Nashville, Tennessee resided all donors, each a Caucasian adult. Profiling relied on immunoSEQ multiplex PCR, and the TCRdb table lists in-frame clones only, not all of them. The table records approximately 1,500,000 clones, 95% to 99% of them present only once. Sequencing was done on a sample of naive CD4+ T cells sorted from blood. Subset defined: CD45RA+ positively selected. The receptor was derived from a man aged 30 to 45 in good health.

CDR3 residues: CASSPVGTGVSGANVLTF. The CDR3 DNA follows: TGTGCCAGCAGCCCCGTTGGGACAGGGGTCTCTGGGGCCAACGTCCTGACTTTC. V is TRBV7-6 and J is TRBJ2-6; 10 bases fit TRBD1. V lost 5 bases, J lost 0 bases, and 7 bases stayed unmatched. Germline-derived CDR1 and CDR2 are SGHVS and FNYEAQ. This CDR3 is built from 18 residues.